The next 25 T cell receptor beta chains were all read from a single sample in a study of blood T cell repertoires in COVID-19. Clones were read by immunoSEQ multiplex PCR, and TCRdb kept only the in-frame ones, dropping some. The sample holds 350,000 to 450,000 clones, about 89% seen once. What was sequenced was peripheral blood. The origin of the receptors is a woman aged 35 to 49 with COVID-19, enrolled during active disease.

The V call is TRBV9, the J call TRBJ2-1; possible D gene TRBD1, 6 bases. Germline assignment: CDR1 SGDLS and CDR2 YYNGEE. Trimming removed 5 bases from V and 5 bases from J, with 8 bases in between. The CDR3 runs 12 residues. In nucleotides, the CDR3 is TGTGCCAGCAGGGGGACACACAATGAGCAGTTCTTC. Translation gives CASRGTHNEQFF.

As to this clone: The sample carries other DNA sequences with the same CDR3. The gene calls are TRBV19 and TRBJ1-2; D is uncertain. The V end lost 3 bases, the J end lost 2 bases, and 13 bases lay between the germline ends. The CDR3 spans 15 residues. Germline V gene sequence: CDR1 LNHDA, CDR2 SQIVND (reference sequence). CDR3 sequence: CASSIGRVGNYGYTF. CDR3 bases: TGTGCCAGTAGTATCGGGCGGGTAGGGAACTATGGCTACACCTTC.

CDR3 protein: CASSAGRTYGYTF. DNA of the CDR3: TGTGCCAGCAGTGCTGGGAGGACCTATGGCTACACCTTC. The rearrangement links TRBV27 to TRBJ1-2; unclear D gene. This CDR3 region has 13 residues. The germline V and J ends were trimmed by 5 bases and 4 bases, with 11 bases remaining between them. Germline CDR1 and CDR2: MNHEY and SMNVEV (reference sequence).

The chain uses TRBV19 and TRBJ1-2, with D uncertain. Germline CDR1 LNHDA, CDR2 SQIVND (reference sequence). The CDR3 covers 16 residues. V shed 5 bases and J shed 4 bases, with 20 bases lying between them. As DNA, the CDR3 is TGTGCCAGTAGTCCACGGGCGCCCCCCGGGAGCTATGGCTACACCTTC. This encodes CASSPRAPPGSYGYTF.

The chain is built from TRBV7-2 and TRBJ2-7; D is perhaps TRBD2 (5 bases). This CDR3 has 14 amino acids. CDR1 is SGHTA, CDR2 FQGNSA, per germline. Trimming pared 2 bases from V and 5 bases from J, leaving 13 bases between. The DNA for the CDR3 is TGTGCCAGCAGCTTACAAGCGGTAGCAGACGAGCAGTACTTC. Translation gives CASSLQAVADEQYF.

J is TRBJ1-2 and V is TRBV28, with 7 nucleotides matching TRBD1. The germline V gene has CDR1 MDHEN and CDR2 SYDVKM. This CDR3 is 12 amino acids long. V lost 5 bases, J lost 8 bases, and 5 bases stayed unmatched. As DNA, the CDR3 is TGTGCCAGCAGTATACAGGGGAAAGGCTACACCTTC. It yields the protein CASSIQGKGYTF.

The chain has TRBV4-1 and TRBJ1-6, with D perhaps TRBD1 (5 bases). The CDR3 loop spans 17 amino acids. V lost 4 bases, J lost 1 base, and 14 bases lay in between. CDR1 and CDR2 from the germline V gene are MGHRA and YSYEKL. CDR3 sequence (DNA): TGCGCCAGCAGCCGCTTCCTACAGGCGTCCTATAATTCACCCCTCCACTTT. It codes for CASSRFLQASYNSPLHF.

The gene calls are TRBV19 and TRBJ2-1; D remains unclear. V lost 5 bases, J lost 4 bases, and 21 bases lay in between. This CDR3 comprises 17 residues. Germline V gene lookup returns CDR1 LNHDA and CDR2 SQIVND (reference sequence). The CDR3 bases are TGTGCCAGTAGTCTTAGGCGAGGATTTACCAATTACAATGAGCAGTTCTTC. Residues: CASSLRRGFTNYNEQFF.

This clone has more than one count but fewer than ten. CDR3 nucleotide sequence: TGTGCCAGCAGCTTAGGAGACAAGTCACAGCCCCAGCATTTT. It encodes CASSLGDKSQPQHF. The chain has TRBV7-9 and TRBJ1-5; D remains unclear. V was trimmed by 1 base and J by 7 bases, leaving 11 bases between them. Per germline, CDR1 SEHNR and CDR2 FQNEAQ (reference sequence). CDR3 size: 14 residues.

The chain joins TRBV4-3 to TRBJ2-5, with D tentatively TRBD2 (6 bases). The length of the CDR3 is 14 residues. V lost 4 bases, J lost 3 bases, and 12 bases lay in between. Germline CDR1 and CDR2: LGHNA and YSLEER. The chain's CDR3 is CASSLKSGEETQYF. The CDR3 nucleotides read TGCGCCAGCAGCCTCAAGTCGGGGGAAGAGACCCAGTACTTC.

This chain links TRBV28 with TRBJ2-3; TRBD1 might be the D (7 bases). V was pared by 6 bases and J by 8 bases, with 12 bases between. The germline V gene encodes CDR1 MDHEN and CDR2 SYDVKM. The CDR3 spans 12 residues. CDR3 DNA sequence: TGTGCCAGCAGCCTGGAGGGGGCTACGCAGTATTTT. Amino acid sequence: CASSLEGATQYF.

The rearrangement joins TRBV5-1 to TRBJ2-2; 11 bases line up with TRBD2. Germline values: CDR1 SGHRS, CDR2 YFSETQ. CDR3 length: 15 amino acids. After removal of 4 bases from V and 6 bases from J, the junction contained 5 bases not matched to a gene. DNA for the CDR3: TGCGCCAGCAGCGGTACTAGCGGGAGCCCCGGGGAGCTGTTTTTT. Translating it yields CASSGTSGSPGELFF.

This chain joins TRBV9 and TRBJ2-2, with TRBD1 matching 8 bases. This CDR3 contains 16 residues. Germline CDR1 reads SGDLS; CDR2 reads YYNGEE. After removal of 4 bases from V and 4 bases from J, the junction contained 9 bases not matched to a gene. CDR3 in DNA: TGTGCCAGCAGCTTAACAGGGGGAGGTAGCACCGGGGAGCTGTTTTTT. Its translation: CASSLTGGGSTGELFF.

J is TRBJ1-2 and V is TRBV7-9; 7 bases match TRBD1. CDR1 and CDR2 (germline): SEHNR, FQNEAQ (reference sequence). V shed 5 bases, J shed 4 bases, and the junction held 16 bases outside the gene matches. There are 17 residues in the CDR3. The CDR3 here is CASSPENRGLRSYGYTF. DNA of the CDR3: TGTGCCAGCAGCCCTGAAAACAGGGGCCTTAGGAGCTATGGCTACACCTTC.

This rearrangement joins TRBV4-3 to TRBJ1-5, with a weak D call TRBD1 (6 bases). Trimming removed 2 bases at V and 2 bases at J, with 13 bases between. The V gene's germline CDR1 is LGHNA and CDR2 YSLEER. The CDR3 has 16 residues. CDR3 amino acids: CASSQSPGHGNQPQHF. The CDR3 coding sequence is TGCGCCAGCAGCCAATCCCCGGGACATGGCAATCAGCCCCAGCATTTT.

This chain connects TRBV19 to TRBJ1-1; TRBD1 matches 7 bases. The ends lost 6 bases at V and 6 bases at J; junction bases unmatched: 13. CDR3 length: 15 residues. Germline loops: CDR1 LNHDA, CDR2 SQIVND (reference sequence). CDR3 DNA sequence: TGTGCCAGTAGGGAATTCGGGACAGCCTCCCCTGAAGCTTTCTTT. It translates to CASREFGTASPEAFF.

This chain links TRBV19 with TRBJ2-7; weak D call: TRBD2 (6 bases). V was trimmed by 3 bases and J by 5 bases, leaving 8 bases between them. Germline values: CDR1 LNHDA, CDR2 SQIVND (reference sequence). The CDR3 runs 12 residues. The CDR3 DNA is TGTGCCAGTAGTATGACGGGGGACGAGCAGTACTTC. Translated: CASSMTGDEQYF.

The gene calls are TRBV7-2 and TRBJ2-1; 16 bases align to TRBD2. CDR1 is SGHTA, CDR2 FQGNSA, per germline. This CDR3 spans 19 amino acids. The trim removed 4 bases at V and 2 bases at J, leaving 8 bases unmatched. The CDR3 coding sequence is TGTGCCAGCAGCTCGGGGACTAGCGGGGGGGCCAGGGCCTACAATGAGCAGTTCTTC. Its protein is CASSSGTSGGARAYNEQFF. Full variable domain (missing parts from reference TRBV7-2 and TRBJ2-1): GAGVSQSPSNKVTEKGKDVELRCDPISGHTALYWYRQSLGQGLEFLIYFQGNSAPDKSGLPSDRFSAERTGGSVSTLTIQRTQQEDSAVYLCASSSGTSGGARAYNEQFFGPGTRLTVL.

J is TRBJ1-2 and V is TRBV27, with 10 bases fitting TRBD1. This CDR3 has 17 amino acids. Looked up from germline, CDR1 is MNHEY and CDR2 is SMNVEV (reference sequence). J lost 4 bases, V lost 2 bases, and 10 bases had no gene match. The CDR3 reads CASSLNGRWDRGYGYTF. CDR3 nucleotides: TGTGCCAGCAGTTTAAATGGTCGGTGGGACAGGGGCTATGGCTACACCTTC.

V gene TRBV29-1 combines with J gene TRBJ1-1; D might be TRBD1 (6 bases). CDR1 SQVTM and CDR2 ANQGSEA come from the germline V gene. V gave up 4 bases and J gave up 5 bases, with 20 bases separating them. The CDR3 is 15 residues long. CDR3 protein: CSVVRDIRGGTEAFF. In nucleotides, the CDR3 is TGCAGCGTTGTCCGGGACATCCGGGGTGGAACTGAAGCTTTCTTT.

The chain has TRBV28 and TRBJ1-2, with a possible D match to TRBD1 (6 bases). The CDR3 has 14 residues. Germline assignment: CDR1 MDHEN and CDR2 SYDVKM. V was trimmed by 4 bases and J by 7 bases, leaving 16 bases between them. Here the CDR3 reads CASSSTGSRGGYTF. The CDR3 nucleotides read TGTGCCAGCAGTTCTACCGGGTCCAGGGGTGGCTACACCTTC.

J is TRBJ2-3 and V is TRBV7-8; weak D call: TRBD1 (5 bases). Per germline, CDR1 SGHVS and CDR2 FQNEAQ. The CDR3 sequence is 16 residues long. With 7 bases removed from V and 1 base from J, the gap between germline ends came to 18 bases. The CDR3 DNA sequence: TGTGCCAGCACCATTAGTTCAGGGATCCGCACAGATACGCAGTATTTT. As protein: CASTISSGIRTDTQYF.

The genes are TRBV19 and TRBJ1-2; D is perhaps TRBD1 (6 bases). The germline gives CDR1 LNHDA, CDR2 SQIVND (reference sequence). V shed 10 bases and J shed 2 bases, with 11 bases lying between them. This CDR3 region has 12 residues. Here the CDR3 reads CATRTANYGYTF. CDR3 sequence (DNA): TGTGCCACCCGGACAGCGAACTATGGCTACACCTTC.

The chain employs TRBV3-1 (or the pseudogene TRBV3-2) and TRBJ2-7; the match to TRBD2 covers 12 bases. This CDR3 region has 17 residues. V gave up 0 bases and J gave up 4 bases; unmatched junction bases: 7. Germline V gives CDR1 LGHDT, CDR2 YNNKEL (reference sequence). The CDR3 bases are TGTGCCAGCAGCCAAGAGCCTACTAGCGGGGGGCGGTACGAGCAGTACTTC. As protein: CASSQEPTSGGRYEQYF.

The V gene is TRBV7-2, the J gene TRBJ2-2; 7 nucleotides match TRBD2. Germline loops: CDR1 SGHTA, CDR2 FQGNSA. The J segment lost 0 bases and the V segment lost 0 bases, leaving 1 base of the junction unmatched. CDR3 length equals 16 residues. CDR3 DNA: TGTGCCAGCAGCTTAGCAGCGGGGACGAACACCGGGGAGCTGTTTTTT. Its protein product is CASSLAAGTNTGELFF. Together with reference TRBV7-2 and TRBJ2-2, the CDR3 gives the full variable domain: GAGVSQSPSNKVTEKGKDVELRCDPISGHTALYWYRQSLGQGLEFLIYFQGNSAPDKSGLPSDRFSAERTGGSVSTLTIQRTQQEDSAVYLCASSLAAGTNTGELFFGEGSRLTVL.